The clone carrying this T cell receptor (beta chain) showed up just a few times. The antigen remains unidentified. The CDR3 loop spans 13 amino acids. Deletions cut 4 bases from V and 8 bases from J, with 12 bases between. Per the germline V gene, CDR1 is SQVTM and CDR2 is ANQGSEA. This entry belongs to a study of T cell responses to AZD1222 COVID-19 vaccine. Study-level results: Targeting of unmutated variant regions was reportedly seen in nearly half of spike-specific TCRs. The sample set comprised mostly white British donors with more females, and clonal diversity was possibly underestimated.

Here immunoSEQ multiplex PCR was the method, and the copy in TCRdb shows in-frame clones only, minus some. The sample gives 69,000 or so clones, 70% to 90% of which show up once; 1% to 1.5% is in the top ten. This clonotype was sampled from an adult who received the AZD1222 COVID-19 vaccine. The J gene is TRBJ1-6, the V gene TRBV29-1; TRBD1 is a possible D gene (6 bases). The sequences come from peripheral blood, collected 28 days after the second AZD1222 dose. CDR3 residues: CSVGTDFDSPLHF. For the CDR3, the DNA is TGCAGCGTTGGGACAGATTTCGATTCACCCCTCCACTTT.